One and the same sample provided the 8 T cell receptor beta chains below, sequenced in a study of blood T cells in healthy people across ages. A second about 6 to 12 cycle PCR used barcoded and J-beta primers. Via MiXCR, TCRdb re-called the 5' RACE reads, giving one row per CDR3 protein. This sample has 750,000 to 1,000,000 distinct CDR3 sequences; under 35% occur once, and the top ten carry 10% to 13%. A further study also used this sample, focusing on T cells of mothers and their children.

The sequenced sample was blood. Source of these receptors: a woman aged 40 to 50 in good health.

This clonotype was observed a few times. This chain connects TRBV12-3 or TRBV12-4 to TRBJ1-2, with a possible D match to TRBD1 (6 bases). The germline V and J ends were trimmed by 4 bases and 6 bases, with 18 bases remaining between them. The CDR3 is 15 residues long. CDR3: CASSSGTLYDHGYTF. CDR3 DNA sequence: TGTGCCAGCAGTTCCGGGACACTTTATGACCATGGCTACACCTTC.

This clonotype was observed at least ten times. CDR3 sequence reads: CASSSRQGFEQYF. The CDR3 DNA sequence: TGTGCCAGCAGTTCCCGACAGGGATTTGAGCAGTACTTC. The chain is built from TRBV5-4 and TRBJ2-7; 7 nucleotides line up with TRBD1. V was pared by 5 bases and J by 7 bases, with 9 bases of the junction left unmatched. Germline CDR1 is SGHNT and CDR2 is YYREEE (reference sequence). The CDR3 is 13 residues long.

The V and J genes are TRBV28 and TRBJ1-2; the D gene is possibly TRBD1 (6 bases). This CDR3 comprises 14 residues. Trimming pared 5 bases from V and 2 bases from J, leaving 12 bases between. The V gene's germline CDR1 is MDHEN and CDR2 SYDVKM. The CDR3 loop is CASSRVGQNYGYTF. CDR3 in DNA: TGTGCCAGCAGTCGGGTTGGACAGAACTATGGCTACACCTTC.

This clonotype occurred many times. The chain combines TRBV6-5 with TRBJ2-7; 8 bases agree with TRBD1. CDR3 length equals 16 residues. V trimming: 6 bases; J trimming: 5 bases; junction bases outside the gene matches: 15. CDR1 and CDR2 from the germline V gene are MNHEY and SVGAGI. The CDR3 DNA reads as TGTGCCAGCAGATTAACCGGACAGGGTAGTTTCAACGAGCAGTACTTC. The encoded protein is CASRLTGQGSFNEQYF.

A note on this clonotype: A read error may account for a junction end that differs from germline. The chain combines TRBV4-3 with TRBJ1-1; D gene uncertain. CDR3 length: 15 amino acids. Per germline, CDR1 LGHNA and CDR2 YSLEER. The CDR3 loop is CASSQDSRAEDETFF. In DNA, the CDR3 is TGCGCCAGCAGCCAAGATTCGAGGGCTGAAGATGAAACTTTCTTT.

With regard to this clonotype: The junction shows a germline mismatch at one end, possibly a read error. The rearrangement links TRBV20-1 to TRBJ1-4; the D gene is possibly TRBD1 (5 bases). Per germline, CDR1 DFQATT and CDR2 SNEGSKA (reference sequence). The CDR3 covers 14 residues. The CDR3 sequence: CSATQGSQEEKRFF. In DNA form, the CDR3 reads TGCAGTGCAACCCAGGGAAGTCAGGAAGAAAAACGGTTTTTT.

This clonotype has just a few counts. This rearrangement joins TRBV20-1 to TRBJ2-7; a weak D match, TRBD2 (7 bases). The V gene lost 1 base and the J gene lost 2 bases, with 21 bases spanning the gap. This CDR3 is built from 17 residues. The germline V gene has CDR1 DFQATT and CDR2 SNEGSKA (reference sequence). The CDR3 loop reads CSARGGGGPPRAYEQYF. DNA for the CDR3: TGCAGTGCTAGAGGAGGCGGGGGCCCACCTCGAGCCTACGAGCAGTACTTC.

This clonotype has just a few counts. The chain couples TRBV4-3 to TRBJ2-3; the D gene is possibly TRBD2 (6 bases). Germline CDR1 LGHNA, CDR2 YSLEER. V dropped 4 bases and J dropped 2 bases, with 10 bases sitting between them. This CDR3 has 14 residues. This CDR3 is CASSPGLDTDTQYF. CDR3 nucleotide sequence: TGCGCCAGCAGCCCGGGACTCGACACAGATACGCAGTATTTT.